The rows below give T cell receptor beta chains drawn from one sample of a study of CD8 T cells in ankylosing spondylitis. Each CDR3 protein gets one entry after TCRdb re-called the 5' RACE reads with MiXCR. There are over 110,000 distinct CDR3 sequences in the sample; roughly 8% occur only once, and 6% to 9.5% lies in the top ten. Material: synovial fluid, either unsorted or a sorted T cell fraction (not recorded which). The receptors stem from a male donor with ankylosing spondylitis. Each CDR3 is given with its conserved first and last residue. The D gene is left open where the match is weak. Only part of the rows carry a size: once, few, many, or a class if the clone is expanded.

>few|TRBJ2-7|.|TRBV5-6
CASSLVRNEAYEQYF
TGTGCCAGCAGCTTGGTGAGAAACGAAGCGTACGAGCAGTACTTC
>.|TRBJ2-1|.|TRBV28
CASSAGQGGYNEQFF
TGTGCCAGCAGCGCTGGCCAGGGGGGGTACAATGAGCAGTTCTTC
>many|TRBJ1-1|.|TRBV6-5
CASSYSRAALKGAEAFF
TGTGCCAGCAGTTACTCGAGAGCGGCCTTAAAAGGCGCTGAAGCTTTCTTT
>few|TRBJ1-4|.|TRBV20-1
CSAFNPSEKLFF
TGCAGTGCTTTCAACCCGAGTGAAAAACTGTTTTTT
>.|TRBJ1-1|TRBD1|TRBV2
CASSGTGGIGTEAFF
TGTGCCAGCAGCGGGACAGGGGGTATTGGCACTGAAGCTTTCTTT
>.|TRBJ1-2|.|TRBV29-1
CSVEGYRTVGYTF
TGCAGCGTTGAAGGCTATAGGACAGTTGGCTACACCTTC
>many|TRBJ1-5|.|TRBV6-1
CASRRTPEQPQHF
TGTGCCAGCAGGCGGACTCCGGAGCAGCCCCAGCATTTT
>.|TRBJ2-7|.|TRBV7-2
CASSLYQLHEQYF
TGTGCCAGCAGCTTATATCAGCTTCACGAGCAGTACTTC
>few|TRBJ2-3|.|TRBV6-5
CASSDTRLSPDTQYF
TGTGCCAGCAGTGACACGAGGCTGAGCCCAGATACGCAGTATTTT
>many|TRBJ1-1|.|TRBV27
CASSPLPGYTEAFF
TGTGCCAGCAGTCCCCTACCAGGATACACTGAAGCTTTCTTT
>.|TRBJ2-1|TRBD1|TRBV12-3/TRBV12-4
CASSPQGVGEFF
TGTGCCAGCAGCCCACAGGGGGTAGGGGAGTTCTTC
>.|TRBJ1-4|TRBD1|TRBV20-1
CSARETGGAGEKLFF
TGCAGTGCTAGAGAAACAGGGGGCGCCGGAGAAAAACTGTTTTTT
>.|TRBJ1-2|.|TRBV12-3/TRBV12-4
CASSLGLYYGYTF
TGTGCCAGCAGTTTGGGGCTCTACTATGGCTACACCTTC
>many|TRBJ2-1|.|TRBV5-1
CASSPVGSSYNEQFF
TGCGCCAGCAGCCCGGTGGGGAGCTCCTACAATGAGCAGTTCTTC
>many|TRBJ1-1|.|TRBV6-5
CASSYPKEGQVGSGMQAFF
TGTGCCAGCAGTTACCCCAAGGAGGGGCAGGTCGGTTCGGGTATGCAGGCTTTCTTT
>many|TRBJ2-1|.|TRBV11-2
CASSPRGDGGEQFF
TGTGCCAGCAGCCCGAGGGGGGATGGGGGTGAGCAGTTCTTC